Below, 16 T cell receptor beta chains from the same sample are listed, as sequenced in a study of Ad26.COV2.S vaccination and SARS-CoV-2 variants (dated by TCRdb to about 2021). Interpreted using the paper, the treatment or condition label stands for: roughly 18 received Ad26.COV2.S at low or high dose, single or two shots; 5 received placebo; per-sample allocation not given. For vaccine and placebo recipients, the sequenced repertoires came from samples collected on day 63 after the first injection. To prepare the library, the immunoSEQ multiplex PCR assay was applied. Entries here come from immuneACCESS through TCRdb and include only in-frame sequences with V and J called. Some clones fail to appear in such tables; in the studies checked, an unresolved V gene covers under half of the shortfall, and the cause of the remainder is unknown. This sample has about 370,000 clones in its table, and 70% to 90% of those were observed once. The ten largest make up 1.9% of the sample.

Sample: peripheral blood, taken in a trial of Ad26.COV2.S vaccine versus placebo. The receptor set was obtained from a person between 18 and 65 years old who received the Ad26.COV2.S COVID-19 vaccine or a placebo.

The table lists this clone with a count of one. The rearrangement uses TRBV28 and TRBJ2-7, with D uncertain. Germline CDR1 MDHEN, CDR2 SYDVKM. Deletions cut 5 bases from V and 5 bases from J, with 19 bases between. This CDR3 has 15 residues. CDR3 sequence (DNA): TGTGCCAGCAGTCCCCGGACCCTTCGGCCCCACGAGCAGTACTTC. This gives the protein CASSPRTLRPHEQYF.

The chain has TRBV29-1 and TRBJ2-7; either TRBD1 or TRBD2 may supply D (5 bases each). Germline V gene sequence: CDR1 SQVTM, CDR2 ANQGSEA. Trimming removed 0 bases at V and 11 bases at J, with 20 bases between. CDR3 length: 14 amino acids. CDR3 amino acids: CSVEDRGRAEEKYF. The CDR3 DNA is TGCAGCGTTGAAGACCGGGGCAGGGCGGAGGAAAAGTACTTC.

The genes are TRBV6-5 and TRBJ2-1; TRBD2 agrees at 8 bases. Germline V gene sequence: CDR1 MNHEY, CDR2 SVGAGI. With V trimmed by 1 base and J by 2 bases, 1 base remained unmatched. The CDR3 runs to 15 residues. The CDR3 region has the DNA TGTGCCAGCAGTTACTTGGGACTAGCCTACAATGAGCAGTTCTTC. Encoded protein: CASSYLGLAYNEQFF.

The chain uses TRBV15 and TRBJ2-3, with D perhaps assigned TRBD1 or TRBD2 (7 bases each). This CDR3 has 18 amino acids. Trimming stripped 5 bases from V and 1 base from J, with 22 bases between. Per the germline V gene, CDR1 is LNHNV and CDR2 is YYDKDF (reference sequence). The CDR3 DNA reads as TGTGCCACCAGCGGAATGACAGGGACTAAAGGGGGCACAGATACGCAGTATTTT. Translated, it gives CATSGMTGTKGGTDTQYF. The entire variable domain, with the rest obtained from reference TRBV15 and TRBJ2-3, is as follows: DAMVIQNPRYQVTQFGKPVTLSCSQTLNHNVMYWYQQKSSQAPKLLFHYYDKDFNNEADTPDNFQSRRPNTSFCFLDIRSPGLGDTAMYLCATSGMTGTKGGTDTQYFGPGTRLTVL.

V gene TRBV6-2 or TRBV6-3 combines with J gene TRBJ2-7, with 9 bases lining up with TRBD1. The junction had 13 bases not matched to a gene; V was cut back by 2 bases and J by 5 bases. This CDR3 is built from 17 residues. CDR1 and CDR2 (germline): MNHEY, SVGEGT. The CDR3 DNA reads as TGTGCCAGCAGTTACCCGCTGTCGGGACAGGGATTCGACGAGCAGTACTTC. This encodes CASSYPLSGQGFDEQYF.

The chain links TRBV30 to TRBJ1-1, with D perhaps TRBD1 (5 bases). The CDR3 runs 12 residues. V lost 1 base and J lost 7, with 10 bases in between. Germline CDR1 is GTSNPN and CDR2 is SVGIG (reference sequence). CDR3 in DNA: TGTGCCTGGAGTGGCCGGGGGGGTGAAGCTTTCTTT. It encodes CAWSGRGGEAFF.

This rearrangement joins TRBV18 to TRBJ1-2; D is unresolved. The CDR3 has 14 amino acids. Germline V gives CDR1 KGHSH, CDR2 LQKENI. Trimming took 3 bases from V and 8 from J, leaving 16 bases between them. This chain's CDR3 is CASSPDKGILGYTF. CDR3 nucleotides: TGTGCCAGCTCACCCGACAAGGGAATACTCGGCTACACCTTC.

The chain links TRBV7-2 to TRBJ2-2; possibly TRBD2 for D (6 bases). Trimming left V 3 bases short and J 5 bases short, with 10 bases between. The CDR3 has 14 residues. Germline V gene lookup returns CDR1 SGHTA and CDR2 FQGNSA. CDR3 amino acids: CASSFGGITGELFF. The CDR3 nucleotides read TGTGCCAGCAGCTTCGGGGGAATAACCGGGGAGCTGTTTTTT.

Of note for this clone: One end of the junction varies from germline; a read error may be responsible. V and J are TRBV11-2 and TRBJ2-3; the match to TRBD1 covers 8 bases. The CDR3 is 14 residues long. Germline CDR1 is SGHAT and CDR2 is FQNNGV. The CDR3 sequence is CASSLFPGTGTQYF. The CDR3 nucleotides are TGTGCCAGCAGCTTGTTCCCGGGGACAGGTACGCAGTATTTT.

The chain is built from TRBV5-8 and TRBJ2-7; 8 bases agree with TRBD1. V lost 2 bases to trimming and J lost 3 bases; unmatched junction nucleotides: 7. Germline lookup yields CDR1 SGHTS and CDR2 YDEGEE. The CDR3 runs 15 residues. CDR3 loop: CASSFQGQEFYEQYF. The CDR3 DNA reads TGTGCCAGCAGCTTCCAGGGACAGGAGTTCTACGAGCAGTACTTC.

The chain links TRBV6-2 or TRBV6-3 to TRBJ1-2, with D perhaps TRBD1 (6 bases). This CDR3 has 14 residues. From germline, CDR1 is MNHEY and CDR2 SVGEGT. V was clipped by 2 bases and J by 4 bases, with 11 bases between them. CDR3 DNA sequence: TGTGCCAGCAGTTACCTACAGGGTACCTATGGCTACACCTTC. Translation gives CASSYLQGTYGYTF.

The chain recombines TRBV4-1 with TRBJ2-2; a possible D gene is TRBD1 (7 bases). Between the trimmed V and J ends, which lost 0 bases and 0 bases, there was a span of 11 bases. CDR3 size: 17 residues. Germline assignment: CDR1 MGHRA and CDR2 YSYEKL. CDR3 DNA: TGCGCCAGCAGCCAAGATGGAGGGGGCGCGAACACCGGGGAGCTGTTTTTT. It encodes CASSQDGGGANTGELFF.

The genes are TRBV5-6 and TRBJ1-2, with D hard to call. Trimming pared 0 bases from V and 3 bases from J, leaving 15 bases between. CDR3 length: 16 amino acids. From germline, CDR1 is SGHDT and CDR2 YYEEEE. CDR3 DNA sequence: TGTGCCAGCAGCTTGGTCAGGATTCAACTCTACTATGGCTACACCTTC. Amino acids: CASSLVRIQLYYGYTF.

The rearrangement uses TRBV24-1 and TRBJ2-1, with D hard to call. Trimming removed 5 bases from V and 0 bases from J, with 7 bases in between. The CDR3 contains 14 residues. The germline V gene encodes CDR1 KGHDR and CDR2 SFDVKD. CDR3 in amino acids: CATSGSSSYNEQFF. For the CDR3, the DNA is TGTGCCACCAGTGGTTCGAGCTCCTACAATGAGCAGTTCTTC.

The chain carries TRBV7-2 and TRBJ2-1; D unclear. V was shortened by 7 bases and J by 6 bases, with 13 bases between the two germline ends. Germline values: CDR1 SGHTA, CDR2 FQGNSA. The CDR3 has 13 residues. The CDR3 DNA reads as TGTGCCAGCACCATCAGTTCCCTCAATGAGCAGTTCTTC. Translating gives CASTISSLNEQFF.

The V and J genes are TRBV5-1 and TRBJ2-2, with TRBD2 matching 9 bases. V lost 5 bases to trimming and J lost 3 bases; unmatched junction nucleotides: 5. This CDR3 comprises 15 residues. CDR1 SGHRS and CDR2 YFSETQ come from the germline V gene. Here the CDR3 reads CASRGGRADTGELFF. In DNA, the CDR3 is TGCGCCAGCAGGGGCGGGAGGGCCGACACCGGGGAGCTGTTTTTT. The full variable domain, completed using reference TRBV5-1 and TRBJ2-2, is KAGVTQTPRYLIKTRGQQVTLSCSPISGHRSVSWYQQTPGQGLQFLFEYFSETQRNKGNFPGRFSGRQFSNSRSEMNVSTLELGDSALYLCASRGGRADTGELFFGEGSRLTVL.